One sample yielded the 11 T cell receptor beta chains listed below, sequenced in a study of T cells in Graves' hyperthyroidism and ophthalmopathy. TCR beta CDR3 regions were amplified from RNA. First-round RT-PCR with HTBI primers amplified the TCR CDR3 region. TCRdb fed the multiplex PCR reads into MiXCR, producing one record per CDR3 protein. The sample contains roughly 570,000 distinct CDR3 sequences, around 45% of which appear only once. Sequenced: peripheral blood or thyroid tissue (not recorded which). All receptors derive from a woman between 18 and 29 years old with Graves' hyperthyroidism.

The CDR3 sequence: CASTAGTGTGNTIYF. In DNA form, the CDR3 reads TGTGCCAGCACTGCCGGGACAGGGACTGGAAACACCATATATTTT. V gene TRBV2 combines with J gene TRBJ1-3, with 9 nucleotides matching TRBD1. V shed 7 bases, J shed 2 bases, and the junction held 6 bases outside the gene matches. The germline V gene encodes CDR1 SNHLY and CDR2 FYNNEI. The CDR3 consists of 15 residues.

This clonotype occurred a few times. The chain is built from TRBV18 and TRBJ1-2; a possible D gene is TRBD1 (5 bases). Trimming pared 1 base from V and 4 bases from J, leaving 19 bases between. The CDR3 extends over 17 amino acids. Germline V lookup: CDR1 KGHSH, CDR2 LQKENI. CDR3 sequence: CASSPRVTGQAVYGYTF. CDR3 DNA sequence: TGTGCCAGCTCACCACGGGTTACAGGCCAAGCCGTCTATGGCTACACCTTC.

Concerning this clonotype: A read error may explain this, as a much larger clone is one base away. The chain is built from TRBV7-2 and TRBJ1-4; D possibly corresponds to TRBD1 (5 bases). Germline V gene data show CDR1 as SGHTA and CDR2 as FQGNSA. The CDR3 is 14 residues long. The CDR3 loop reads CASSYTGALEKLVF. For the CDR3, the DNA is TGTGCCAGCAGCTACACTGGGGCATTGGAAAAACTGGTTTTT.

The V call is TRBV19, the J call TRBJ1-1; weak D call: TRBD1 (5 bases). V dropped 5 bases and J dropped 6 bases, with 19 bases sitting between them. The CDR3 has 15 amino acids. CDR1 and CDR2 from the germline V gene are LNHDA and SQIVND (reference sequence). The CDR3 DNA reads as TGTGCCAGTAGTCCAAGGGGTAGGAGGGGTCCTGAAGCTTTCTTT. Its translation is CASSPRGRRGPEAFF.

This clonotype showed up many times. At one of its ends the junction is not consistent with the germline gene, which may arise from a read error. The chain's CDR3 is CASSLGTNTEAFF. Here the CDR3 DNA reads TGTGCCAGCAGTTTAGGGACGAACACTGAAGCTTTCTTT. The rearrangement links TRBV5-1 to TRBJ1-1, with a weak D call TRBD1 (5 bases). The CDR3 extends over 13 amino acids. Germline CDR1 reads SGHRS; CDR2 reads YFSETQ.

The chain combines TRBV11-1 with TRBJ2-7, with no clear D. Germline V gives CDR1 SGHAT, CDR2 FQDESV (reference sequence). With 6 bases removed from V and 0 bases from J, the gap between germline ends came to 9 bases. The CDR3 runs 13 residues. CDR3 nucleotide sequence: TGTGCCAGCAGTCCGGTTAGCTCCTACGAGCAGTACTTC. Translation gives CASSPVSSYEQYF.

This clonotype was found many times. J is TRBJ1-5 and V is TRBV6-1; D is unresolved. With 1 base removed from V and 0 bases from J, the gap between germline ends came to 7 bases. Germline CDR1 MNHNS, CDR2 SASEGT. This CDR3 has 15 residues. CDR3 residues: CASSEGWVSNQPQHF. In DNA form, the CDR3 reads TGTGCCAGCAGTGAAGGATGGGTTAGCAATCAGCCCCAGCATTTT.

This clonotype was seen once. The chain uses TRBV2 and TRBJ1-4; no definite D call. CDR3 length equals 13 residues. Germline V gene data show CDR1 as SNHLY and CDR2 as FYNNEI. The V gene lost 6 bases and the J gene lost 5 bases, with 10 bases spanning the gap. The CDR3 coding sequence is TGTGCCAGCAGGCCGAACCACAATGAAAAACTGTTTTTT. It specifies CASRPNHNEKLFF.

The chain links TRBV6-2 or TRBV6-3 to TRBJ2-7; D is ambiguous. Per the germline V gene, CDR1 is MNHEY and CDR2 is SVGEGT. Trimming took 0 bases from V and 0 from J, leaving 18 bases between them. This CDR3 comprises 18 residues. The CDR3 region has the DNA TGTGCCAGCAGTTACTCGAGAGGCGACTTCCGAAGCTCCTACGAGCAGTACTTC. It specifies CASSYSRGDFRSSYEQYF.

This clonotype was seen ten or more times. The V call is TRBV5-4, the J call TRBJ1-3; possibly TRBD1 for D (6 bases). The CDR3 has 14 residues. V was pared by 4 bases and J by 1 base, with 9 bases between. Germline V gives CDR1 SGHNT, CDR2 YYREEE (reference sequence). This CDR3 is CASSPGESGNTIYF. CDR3 DNA sequence: TGTGCCAGCAGCCCAGGGGAGTCTGGAAACACCATATATTTT.

This clonotype was recorded once. V is TRBV29-1 and J is TRBJ1-1, with TRBD1 matching over 11 bases. With 0 bases clipped from V and 3 bases from J, the junction kept 3 bases outside the gene matches. The CDR3 covers 15 residues. The germline gives CDR1 SQVTM, CDR2 ANQGSEA. Here the CDR3 reads CSVEEGDRGYTEAFF. CDR3 bases: TGCAGCGTTGAAGAAGGGGACAGGGGGTACACTGAAGCTTTCTTT.